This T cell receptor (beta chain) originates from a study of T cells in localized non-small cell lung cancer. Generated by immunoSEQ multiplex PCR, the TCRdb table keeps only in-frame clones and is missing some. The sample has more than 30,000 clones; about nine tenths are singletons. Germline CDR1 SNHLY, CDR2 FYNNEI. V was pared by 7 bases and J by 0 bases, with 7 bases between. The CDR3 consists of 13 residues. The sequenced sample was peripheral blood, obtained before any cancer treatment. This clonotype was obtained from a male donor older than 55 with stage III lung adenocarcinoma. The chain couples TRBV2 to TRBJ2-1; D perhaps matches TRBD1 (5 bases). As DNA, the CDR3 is TGTGCCAGCAAGGACACCTCCTACAATGAGCAGTTCTTC. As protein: CASKDTSYNEQFF.